The 16 T cell receptor beta chains in this list originate from one sample, sequenced in a study of control samples from healthy donors and cancer patients. Profiling relied on immunoSEQ multiplex PCR, and the TCRdb table lists in-frame clones only, not all of them. The sample contains some 82,000 clones, around 84% of which appear only once. Material for sequencing was PBMCs. These receptors originate from a man aged 55 to 70 with head and neck cancer.

The V gene is TRBV29-1, the J gene TRBJ2-4, with D tentatively TRBD2 (5 bases). From germline, CDR1 is SQVTM and CDR2 ANQGSEA. Trimming took off 7 bases at V and 0 bases at J, with 7 bases between the two ends. The CDR3 contains 12 residues. CDR3 protein: CSGGLAKNIQYF. Here the CDR3 DNA reads TGCAGCGGTGGACTAGCCAAAAACATTCAGTACTTC.

This clone was seen a single time. This chain uses TRBV28 with TRBJ1-5; no firm D call. Between the trimmed V and J ends, which lost 8 bases and 5 bases, there was a span of 19 bases. CDR1 and CDR2 (germline): MDHEN, SYDVKM. The CDR3 has 15 residues. CDR3 sequence (DNA): TGTGCCAGCTCCCCAAGTAGGGTGAACGATCAGCCCCAGCATTTT. Its protein product is CASSPSRVNDQPQHF.

The chain combines TRBV12-3 or TRBV12-4 with TRBJ2-7; D remains ambiguous. V was trimmed by 7 bases and J by 5 bases, leaving 15 bases between them. The length of the CDR3 is 13 residues. Written as DNA, the CDR3 is TGTGCCAGCACCCTTTCCCCGAGGCACGAGCAGTACTTC. Translating gives CASTLSPRHEQYF.

The chain employs TRBV4-1 and TRBJ1-1; D is undetermined. V lost 1 base, J lost 1 base, and 7 bases lay in between. This CDR3 has 14 amino acids. In germline, CDR1 is MGHRA, CDR2 YSYEKL. CDR3 in amino acids: CASSQAGRNTEAFF. The DNA of the CDR3 is TGCGCCAGCAGCCAAGCGGGCAGGAACACTGAAGCTTTCTTT.

The CDR3 DNA reads TGTGCCAGCAGTTTTTGGGGGTTGGACACTGAAGCTTTCTTT. This sequence encodes CASSFWGLDTEAFF. The chain is built from TRBV27 and TRBJ1-1, with D possibly matching TRBD1 (5 bases). The CDR3 is 14 amino acids. The germline V gene encodes CDR1 MNHEY and CDR2 SMNVEV (reference sequence). Trimming shortened V by 3 bases and J by 3 bases, and 11 bases separated the two germline ends.

The CDR3 here is CASHGLAGGFSNEQFF. The CDR3 nucleotides are TGTGCCAGCCACGGACTAGCGGGAGGGTTTTCGAATGAGCAGTTCTTC. The chain carries TRBV19 and TRBJ2-1, with 15 positions matching TRBD2. Germline CDR1 is LNHDA and CDR2 is SQIVND (reference sequence). The CDR3 has 16 amino acids. With 9 bases clipped from V and 7 bases from J, the junction kept 10 bases outside the gene matches.

V gene TRBV7-2 combines with J gene TRBJ2-3, with TRBD2 identical over 7 bases. V lost 0 bases to trimming and J lost 5 bases; unmatched junction nucleotides: 5. The CDR3 has 15 amino acids. Per germline, CDR1 SGHTA and CDR2 FQGNSA. The CDR3 protein is CASSLARTSRDTQYF. The CDR3 DNA is TGTGCCAGCAGCTTAGCACGGACTAGTCGAGATACGCAGTATTTT.

J is TRBJ1-2 and V is TRBV27; possible D gene TRBD1, 6 bases. The germline V gene encodes CDR1 MNHEY and CDR2 SMNVEV (reference sequence). With 6 bases removed from V and 7 bases from J, the gap between germline ends came to 18 bases. The CDR3 length is 14 residues. CDR3 DNA: TGTGCCAGCAGACTACAGGGTAGGGAGAGTGGCTACACCTTC. Amino acid sequence: CASRLQGRESGYTF.

The chain recombines TRBV19 with TRBJ2-2, with 12 positions matching TRBD2. This CDR3 is 15 amino acids long. Trimming cost V 5 bases and J 6 bases; bases outside gene matches: 4. The V gene's germline CDR1 is LNHDA and CDR2 SQIVND (reference sequence). The CDR3: CASSLRLAGAGELFF. In DNA form, the CDR3 reads TGTGCCAGTAGTCTCCGACTAGCGGGAGCCGGGGAGCTGTTTTTT.

The chain combines TRBV6-1 with TRBJ2-4, with 9 nucleotides matching TRBD1. CDR3 size: 18 residues. Germline assignment: CDR1 MNHNS and CDR2 SASEGT. V trimming: 2 bases; J trimming: 3 bases; junction bases outside the gene matches: 11. DNA for the CDR3: TGTGCCAGCAGTGAATATAGCCTGGGACAGGGAGGCAAAAACATTCAGTACTTC. This translates into CASSEYSLGQGGKNIQYF.

The chain uses TRBV7-6 and TRBJ2-7, with D uncertain. CDR3 length: 15 residues. Looked up from germline, CDR1 is SGHVS and CDR2 is FNYEAQ. The V and J ends lost 6 bases and 3 bases respectively, with 18 bases between them. CDR3 sequence (DNA): TGTGCCAGCAGGATACAGCCGAACACTTACTACGAGCAGTACTTC. It is translated as CASRIQPNTYYEQYF. The variable domain in full, completed from reference TRBV7-6 and TRBJ2-7, reads GAGVSQSPRYKVTKRGQDVALRCDPISGHVSLYWYRQALGQGPEFLTYFNYEAQQDKSGLPNDRFSAERPEGSISTLTIQRTEQRDSAMYRCASRIQPNTYYEQYFGPGTRLTVT.

The V call is TRBV6-5, the J call TRBJ2-5; 7 bases agree with TRBD2. The germline V gene has CDR1 MNHEY and CDR2 SVGAGI. The CDR3 covers 13 residues. J was trimmed by 5 bases and V by 3 bases; bases with no gene match: 3. The DNA of the CDR3 is TGTGCCAGCAGTTATGCGCGGGGGGAGACCCAGTACTTC. It translates to CASSYARGETQYF.

This chain joins TRBV18 and TRBJ2-6; D gene unclear. CDR3 length: 15 residues. Trimming left V 4 bases short and J 0 bases short, with 7 bases between. Germline CDR1 and CDR2: KGHSH and LQKENI. The CDR3 protein is CASSLMDSGANVLTF. CDR3 in DNA: TGTGCCAGCTCACTCATGGACTCTGGGGCCAACGTCCTGACTTTC. The full variable domain, with the rest looked up from reference TRBV18 and TRBJ2-6, is NAGVMQNPRHLVRRRGQEARLRCSPMKGHSHVYWYRQLPEEGLKFMVYLQKENIIDESGMPKERFSAEFPKEGPSILRIQQVVRGDSAAYFCASSLMDSGANVLTFGAGSRLTVL.

The CDR3 protein is CSVLVDPNQPQHF. DNA for the CDR3: TGCAGCGTTCTGGTCGACCCCAATCAGCCCCAGCATTTT. The chain joins TRBV29-1 to TRBJ1-5; D gene unclear. The length of the CDR3 is 13 residues. CDR1 SQVTM and CDR2 ANQGSEA come from the germline V gene. V was cut by 5 bases and J by 3 bases, with 11 bases left in between.

The chain links TRBV11-2 to TRBJ2-4; a weak D match, TRBD2 (7 bases). V was pared by 5 bases and J by 3 bases, with 17 bases between. Germline lookup yields CDR1 SGHAT and CDR2 FQNNGV. This CDR3 is built from 16 residues. Here the CDR3 reads CASSARGAGDKNIQYF. The CDR3 DNA follows: TGTGCCAGCAGCGCGAGGGGGGCGGGAGACAAAAACATTCAGTACTTC.

This clone was detected once. The chain couples TRBV6-5 to TRBJ2-7; TRBD1 might be the D (6 bases). The V end lost 7 bases, the J end lost 3 bases, and 16 bases lay between the germline ends. Germline CDR1 reads MNHEY; CDR2 reads SVGAGI. The CDR3 loop spans 14 amino acids. In nucleotides, the CDR3 is TGTGCCAGCACGACGGCAGGGGCCCACTACGAGCAGTACTTC. It codes for CASTTAGAHYEQYF.